Presented here are 25 T cell receptor beta chains from one specimen sequenced in a study of identical twins. TCRdb redid the calling of the 5' RACE reads with MiXCR, one entry per CDR3 protein. The sample records 400,000 to 650,000 distinct CDR3 sequences, less than 25% being singletons. The same sample was also studied in work on T cells expressing NK-cell markers.

Sequencing used CD4+ T cells sorted from blood. The receptors stem from a young woman in good health.

The rearrangement uses TRBV2 and TRBJ2-3, with 11 bases that match TRBD2. The V segment lost 5 bases and the J segment 0 bases; nucleotides outside the gene matches: 10. Germline loops: CDR1 SNHLY, CDR2 FYNNEI. This CDR3 comprises 18 residues. This CDR3 reads CASSKGLAGGTSTDTQYF. CDR3 nucleotides: TGTGCCAGCAGTAAAGGGCTAGCGGGAGGCACTAGCACAGATACGCAGTATTTT.

At least ten counts were recorded for this clonotype. The genes are TRBV6-5 and TRBJ2-1; D is tentatively TRBD1 or TRBD2 (5 bases each). V was cut by 2 bases and J by 0 bases, with 8 bases left in between. CDR1 MNHEY and CDR2 SVGAGI come from the germline V gene. The CDR3 length is 15 residues. This chain's CDR3 is CASSYGGPSYNEQFF. The CDR3 DNA is TGTGCCAGCAGTTACGGGGGTCCCTCCTACAATGAGCAGTTCTTC.

The chain links TRBV29-1 to TRBJ2-7; perhaps TRBD2 as D (5 bases). This CDR3 region has 13 residues. Trimming cost V 4 bases and J 3 bases, with 13 bases left between them. CDR1 and CDR2 (germline): SQVTM, ANQGSEA. The CDR3 loop is CSVVATPDYEQYF. For the CDR3, the DNA is TGCAGCGTTGTAGCGACACCCGACTACGAGCAGTACTTC.

The rearrangement uses TRBV6-6 and TRBJ2-5; tentatively, D is TRBD1 (5 bases). Germline CDR1 and CDR2: MNHNY and SVGAGI (reference sequence). CDR3 length equals 13 residues. The V end lost 6 bases, the J end lost 4 bases, and 12 bases lay between the germline ends. The CDR3 loop is CASSRLGVETQYF. The CDR3 coding sequence is TGTGCCAGCAGCCGGTTAGGGGTAGAGACCCAGTACTTC.

The chain uses TRBV20-1 and TRBJ2-5; D gene uncertain. This CDR3 spans 15 amino acids. The germline V gene has CDR1 DFQATT and CDR2 SNEGSKA (reference sequence). V lost 0 bases and J lost 5, with 16 bases in between. The CDR3 region is CSARDSGRMDETQYF. CDR3 DNA: TGCAGTGCTAGAGATAGTGGCAGGATGGATGAGACCCAGTACTTC.

This clonotype was observed many times. The V gene is TRBV18, the J gene TRBJ1-5; D is undetermined. The germline V gene encodes CDR1 KGHSH and CDR2 LQKENI. The CDR3 sequence is 13 residues long. V gave up 2 bases and J gave up 1 base, with 3 bases separating them. CDR3 in amino acids: CASSPGSNQPQHF. As DNA, the CDR3 is TGTGCCAGCTCACCAGGGAGCAATCAGCCCCAGCATTTT.

This clonotype occurred many times. The chain uses TRBV29-1 and TRBJ1-2; D gene unclear. Germline V gives CDR1 SQVTM, CDR2 ANQGSEA. Trimming removed 2 bases at V and 0 bases at J, with 7 bases between. CDR3 length: 13 amino acids. CDR3 region: CSVELTPNYGYTF. CDR3 coding DNA: TGCAGCGTTGAACTGACACCTAACTATGGCTACACCTTC.

V is TRBV11-2 and J is TRBJ2-4, with D tentatively TRBD1 or TRBD2 (5 bases each). V was shortened by 1 base and J by 8 bases, with 24 bases between the two germline ends. This CDR3 region has 18 residues. The germline gives CDR1 SGHAT, CDR2 FQNNGV. CDR3 loop: CASSLGFPGTPRQYIQYF. The CDR3 DNA is TGTGCCAGCAGCTTAGGGTTCCCCGGGACGCCAAGGCAGTACATTCAGTACTTC.

This clonotype showed up just a few times. The chain joins TRBV5-1 to TRBJ2-1; D remains ambiguous. Trimming removed 0 bases from V and 3 bases from J, with 7 bases in between. Germline CDR1 SGHRS, CDR2 YFSETQ. The CDR3 is made up of 14 amino acids. As DNA, the CDR3 is TGCGCCAGCAGCTTGGGGTCGGACTACAATGAGCAGTTCTTC. It codes for CASSLGSDYNEQFF.

The chain links TRBV9 to TRBJ2-1; 8 positions agree with TRBD2. V gave up 0 bases and J gave up 10 bases; unmatched junction bases: 6. CDR1 is SGDLS, CDR2 YYNGEE, per germline. This CDR3 spans 14 amino acids. This CDR3 reads CASSVDGRAGEQFF. The CDR3 bases are TGTGCCAGCAGCGTAGACGGGAGGGCTGGGGAGCAGTTCTTC.

The V gene is TRBV7-9, the J gene TRBJ2-5; D is tentatively TRBD1 or TRBD2 (5 bases each). The CDR3 consists of 13 residues. V lost 5 bases to trimming and J lost 4 bases, with 11 bases between them. CDR1 and CDR2 from the germline V gene are SEHNR and FQNEAQ (reference sequence). CDR3 sequence (DNA): TGTGCCAGCAGCCGTTGGGGGTCAGAGACCCAGTACTTC. Translated: CASSRWGSETQYF.

CDR3 DNA sequence: TGCGCCAGCAGCCGGACTAGCGGGGGGGGAGTCTACAATGAGCAGTTCTTC. Its translation is CASSRTSGGGVYNEQFF. This sequence joins TRBV5-1 and TRBJ2-1; the match to TRBD2 covers 15 bases. The germline V gene has CDR1 SGHRS and CDR2 YFSETQ. The CDR3 is 17 amino acids. J lost 3 bases, V lost 4 bases, and 5 bases had no gene match.

This clonotype was observed a handful of times. V is TRBV6-1 and J is TRBJ2-3; no firm D call. Per the germline V gene, CDR1 is MNHNS and CDR2 is SASEGT. The CDR3 loop spans 16 amino acids. The V end was cut by 5 bases, the J end by 1 base, with 16 bases between. The CDR3 DNA is TGTGCCAGCAGTACCATTCTCGTGGGTCGCACAGATACGCAGTATTTT. Its protein product is CASSTILVGRTDTQYF.

The V call is TRBV7-2, the J call TRBJ2-3; 11 nucleotides align to TRBD2. The V gene end was trimmed by 4 bases and the J gene end by 5 bases; junction bases not matched to a gene: 5. CDR3 length equals 15 residues. CDR1 is SGHTA, CDR2 FQGNSA, per germline. In DNA form, the CDR3 reads TGTGCCAGCAGCTCCGGGACTAGCGGACTAGATACGCAGTATTTT. It translates to CASSSGTSGLDTQYF.

The rearrangement joins TRBV11-3 to TRBJ1-3; possibly TRBD1 for D (5 bases). Germline V CDR1 and CDR2: SGHNT, YENEEA. V lost 5 bases to trimming and J lost 0 bases, with 8 bases between them. The CDR3 length is 14 residues. CDR3 region: CASSVGGSGNTIYF. The CDR3 bases are TGTGCCAGCAGCGTTGGGGGCTCTGGAAACACCATATATTTT.

There are many counts of this clonotype. This rearrangement joins TRBV10-3 to TRBJ2-5; D is undetermined. Per germline, CDR1 ENHRY and CDR2 SYGVKD. The CDR3 spans 11 residues. V gave up 6 bases and J gave up 2 bases, with 4 bases separating them. CDR3 region: CAISEQETQYF. CDR3 sequence (DNA): TGTGCCATCAGCGAACAAGAGACCCAGTACTTC.

This clonotype has just a few counts. J is TRBJ1-2 and V is TRBV4-2; 7 bases fit TRBD1. CDR3 length: 15 amino acids. Trimming took 1 base from V and 6 from J; bases not matched to a gene: 8. Germline V gene sequence: CDR1 LGHNA, CDR2 YNFKEQ. CDR3 sequence reads: CASSQVLGQFNGYTF. CDR3 DNA: TGTGCCAGCAGCCAAGTATTGGGACAGTTCAATGGCTACACCTTC.

This clonotype was recorded at least ten times. This rearrangement joins TRBV12-3 or TRBV12-4 to TRBJ2-1; D possibly matches TRBD1 or TRBD2 (5 bases each). CDR3 length equals 12 residues. Deletions cut 5 bases from V and 9 bases from J, with 11 bases between. The CDR3 DNA follows: TGTGCCAGCAGTCTACTAGGGGTTGAGCAGTTCTTC. Encoded protein: CASSLLGVEQFF.

This clonotype appeared many times. This chain links TRBV7-9 with TRBJ1-1, with TRBD1 matching 10 bases. The CDR3 runs to 14 residues. V was clipped by 0 bases and J by 11 bases; unmatched bases: 6. Looked up from germline, CDR1 is SEHNR and CDR2 is FQNEAQ (reference sequence). CDR3 sequence reads: CASSLAGTGVAAFF. Here the CDR3 DNA reads TGTGCCAGCAGCTTAGCGGGGACAGGGGTTGCGGCTTTCTTT.

This clonotype was found a few times. The V gene is TRBV29-1, the J gene TRBJ1-1; a possible D gene is TRBD1 (5 bases). Trimming removed 7 bases at V and 4 bases at J, with 13 bases between. The CDR3 contains 12 residues. The germline CDR1 and CDR2 sequences are SQVTM and ANQGSEA. This CDR3 reads CSASEGSTEAFF. The CDR3, as DNA: TGCAGCGCCAGTGAGGGGAGCACTGAAGCTTTCTTT.

This clonotype was found many times. V and J are TRBV20-1 and TRBJ2-7, with TRBD2 identical over 9 bases. Trimming at V came to 3 bases and at J to 0 bases, leaving 6 bases not matched to a gene. The CDR3 extends over 15 amino acids. CDR1 DFQATT and CDR2 SNEGSKA come from the germline V gene (reference sequence). The CDR3 loop reads CSARPGTSPSYEQYF. The CDR3 DNA sequence: TGCAGTGCTAGGCCCGGGACTAGCCCCTCCTACGAGCAGTACTTC.

In this sample, this clonotype turned up many times. J is TRBJ2-1 and V is TRBV10-3, with D possibly matching TRBD1 (6 bases). V shed 5 bases and J shed 1 base, with 12 bases lying between them. The CDR3 sequence is 15 residues long. Germline-derived CDR1 and CDR2 are ENHRY and SYGVKD. The CDR3 DNA reads as TGTGCCATCAGTTTCCTAGGGGGTTCCTACAATGAGCAGTTCTTC. It specifies CAISFLGGSYNEQFF.

V usage is TRBV2 and J usage is TRBJ2-6, with 9 nucleotides matching TRBD1. V was clipped by 6 bases and J by 0 bases; unmatched bases: 9. The CDR3 is made up of 18 amino acids. CDR1 and CDR2 (germline): SNHLY, FYNNEI. The CDR3 sequence is CASSPPQGALSGANVLTF. The DNA for the CDR3 is TGTGCCAGCAGCCCCCCACAGGGGGCCCTCTCTGGGGCCAACGTCCTGACTTTC.

The gene calls are TRBV20-1 and TRBJ1-1; D is unclear. Germline values: CDR1 DFQATT, CDR2 SNEGSKA (reference sequence). Trimming left V 7 bases short and J 6 bases short, with 15 bases between. The CDR3 extends over 12 amino acids. Here the CDR3 DNA reads TGCAGTGGGGCAGCATCAAGTTCTGAAGCTTTCTTT. Amino acid sequence: CSGAASSSEAFF.

The chain carries TRBV5-1 and TRBJ1-1; 9 nucleotides agree with TRBD1. From germline, CDR1 is SGHRS and CDR2 YFSETQ. The ends lost 2 bases at V and 6 bases at J; junction bases unmatched: 11. The CDR3 has 16 residues. CDR3 nucleotides: TGCGCCAGCAGCTTCGCCGGGACAGGGAGTGGAGCTGAAGCTTTCTTT. The encoded protein is CASSFAGTGSGAEAFF.